A selection of T cell receptor beta chains follows, all from one sample in a study of regulatory T cells in long-lasting Graves disease. Each CDR3 protein is one row after TCRdb ran MiXCR on the multiplex PCR reads. The data show about 350,000 distinct CDR3 sequences, around 16% seen once. The sample was also reused in another study, on T cells in Graves' hyperthyroidism and ophthalmopathy.

The sample in question was peripheral blood mononuclear cells (PBMCs), obtained at new diagnosis, from a patient treated with antithyroid drugs. All receptors come from a woman aged 18-29 years with Graves disease. Each CDR3 is given with its conserved first and last residue. Each record gives: D gene, J gene, clone size, V gene, CDR3 protein, CDR3 DNA. A D gene is named only where the DNA matches it firmly. Expanded clones get a size class; other rows say once, few or many, or leave the size out.

d_call: TRBD1
j_call: TRBJ2-1
clone_size: few
v_call: TRBV14
cdr3_aa: CASSQYRGPGDEQFF
cdr3_nt: TGTGCCAGCAGCCAGTACAGGGGGCCGGGAGATGAGCAGTTCTTC

d_call: -
j_call: TRBJ2-7
clone_size: few
v_call: TRBV5-8
cdr3_aa: CASSSPTRFAHEQYF
cdr3_nt: TGTGCCAGCAGCTCACCGACACGGTTTGCCCACGAGCAGTACTTC

d_call: TRBD1
j_call: TRBJ1-2
clone_size: many
v_call: TRBV20-1
cdr3_aa: CSASQGAGVYGYTF
cdr3_nt: TGCAGTGCGAGCCAGGGGGCGGGTGTCTATGGCTACACCTTC

d_call: -
j_call: TRBJ1-1
clone_size: many
v_call: TRBV14
cdr3_aa: CASSANLNTEAFF
cdr3_nt: TGTGCCAGCAGCGCGAATCTGAACACTGAAGCTTTCTTT

d_call: -
j_call: TRBJ1-1
clone_size: many
v_call: TRBV6-1
cdr3_aa: CASSEAGVNTEAFF
cdr3_nt: TGTGCCAGCAGTGAAGCAGGGGTGAACACTGAAGCTTTCTTT

d_call: -
j_call: TRBJ2-2
clone_size: -
v_call: TRBV5-1
cdr3_aa: CASNSGDPKSGELFF
cdr3_nt: TGCGCCAGCAATTCGGGAGACCCGAAGTCCGGGGAGCTGTTTTTT

d_call: TRBD1
j_call: TRBJ1-5
clone_size: many
v_call: TRBV28
cdr3_aa: CASSKGGTANQPQHF
cdr3_nt: TGTGCCAGCAGTAAAGGGGGGACAGCCAATCAGCCCCAGCATTTT

d_call: -
j_call: TRBJ1-4
clone_size: -
v_call: TRBV12-3/TRBV12-4
cdr3_aa: CASSFTGQPTNEKLFF
cdr3_nt: TGTGCCAGCAGTTTTACCGGACAGCCAACTAATGAAAAACTGTTTTTT

d_call: -
j_call: TRBJ2-1
clone_size: many
v_call: TRBV20-1
cdr3_aa: CSAPQRTGSSYNEQFF
cdr3_nt: TGCAGTGCTCCACAGAGGACGGGAAGCTCCTACAATGAGCAGTTCTTC

d_call: TRBD2
j_call: TRBJ2-7
clone_size: few
v_call: TRBV3-1
cdr3_aa: CASSSWVSGDPREQYF
cdr3_nt: TGTGCCAGCAGCTCCTGGGTTAGCGGGGACCCGCGCGAGCAGTACTTC

d_call: -
j_call: TRBJ1-2
clone_size: many
v_call: TRBV3-1
cdr3_aa: CASSQESGIANGYTF
cdr3_nt: TGTGCCAGCAGCCAAGAATCAGGGATTGCGAATGGCTACACCTTC

d_call: -
j_call: TRBJ2-2
clone_size: many
v_call: TRBV19
cdr3_aa: CASSISAANTGELFF
cdr3_nt: TGTGCCAGTAGTATTTCCGCCGCGAACACCGGGGAGCTGTTTTTT

d_call: -
j_call: TRBJ2-6
clone_size: many
v_call: TRBV28
cdr3_aa: CASRNDMDFIRVSGANVLTF
cdr3_nt: TGTGCCAGCAGAAACGACATGGATTTTATCAGGGTCTCTGGGGCCAACGTCCTGACTTTC

d_call: -
j_call: TRBJ1-1
clone_size: few
v_call: TRBV4-1
cdr3_aa: CASSQDLGTEAFF
cdr3_nt: TGCGCCAGCAGCCAAGATTTGGGGACTGAAGCTTTCTTT

d_call: TRBD2
j_call: TRBJ2-3
clone_size: many
v_call: TRBV5-1
cdr3_aa: CASTPTSVLADTQYF
cdr3_nt: TGCGCCAGCACCCCGACTAGCGTCTTAGCAGATACGCAGTATTTT

d_call: -
j_call: TRBJ2-7
clone_size: many
v_call: TRBV7-3
cdr3_aa: CASSLESGPYEQYF
cdr3_nt: TGTGCCAGCAGCCTAGAGAGCGGGCCCTACGAGCAGTACTTC

d_call: -
j_call: TRBJ2-7
clone_size: many
v_call: TRBV27
cdr3_aa: CASSSGNYEQYF
cdr3_nt: TGTGCCAGCAGTTCAGGCAACTACGAGCAGTACTTC

d_call: -
j_call: TRBJ1-5
clone_size: few
v_call: TRBV28
cdr3_aa: CASSLLGAQPQHF
cdr3_nt: TGTGCCAGCAGTTTACTGGGGGCTCAGCCCCAGCATTTT

d_call: -
j_call: TRBJ1-3
clone_size: -
v_call: TRBV7-2
cdr3_aa: CASSLVAGSSGNTIYF
cdr3_nt: TGTGCCAGCAGCTTAGTGGCGGGCTCCTCTGGAAACACCATATATTTT

d_call: TRBD1
j_call: TRBJ1-1
clone_size: -
v_call: TRBV9
cdr3_aa: CASSVGGGWTEAFF
cdr3_nt: TGTGCCAGCAGCGTAGGAGGGGGCTGGACTGAAGCTTTCTTT

d_call: -
j_call: TRBJ2-5
clone_size: many
v_call: TRBV30
cdr3_aa: CAWSGAAEETQYF
cdr3_nt: TGTGCCTGGAGTGGAGCGGCGGAAGAGACCCAGTACTTC

d_call: TRBD1
j_call: TRBJ1-4
clone_size: few
v_call: TRBV7-6
cdr3_aa: CASSDPGTGEEKLFF
cdr3_nt: TGTGCCAGCAGCGATCCCGGGACAGGGGAGGAAAAACTGTTTTTT

d_call: TRBD2
j_call: TRBJ2-7
clone_size: few
v_call: TRBV3-1
cdr3_aa: CASSPGLAAYEQYF
cdr3_nt: TGTGCCAGCAGCCCCGGACTAGCGGCTTACGAGCAGTACTTC

d_call: -
j_call: TRBJ2-1
clone_size: -
v_call: TRBV11-2
cdr3_aa: CASRCSRGSYNEQFF
cdr3_nt: TGTGCCAGCAGGTGTAGCAGGGGTTCCTACAATGAGCAGTTCTTC

d_call: -
j_call: TRBJ1-2
clone_size: many
v_call: TRBV7-9
cdr3_aa: CASRSGPPGANYGYTF
cdr3_nt: TGTGCCAGCAGGTCCGGGCCCCCGGGAGCTAACTATGGCTACACCTTC

d_call: TRBD1
j_call: TRBJ2-5
clone_size: many
v_call: TRBV7-6
cdr3_aa: CASSLNGGTVQETQYF
cdr3_nt: TGTGCCAGCAGCTTAAACGGTGGGACAGTTCAAGAGACCCAGTACTTC

d_call: -
j_call: TRBJ2-7
clone_size: many
v_call: TRBV18
cdr3_aa: CASSPAGLTYEQYF
cdr3_nt: TGTGCCAGCTCACCGGCAGGGCTTACCTACGAGCAGTACTTC

d_call: -
j_call: TRBJ1-5
clone_size: many
v_call: TRBV27
cdr3_aa: CASRMGIGRNQPQHF
cdr3_nt: TGTGCCAGCCGGATGGGAATCGGACGGAATCAGCCCCAGCATTTT

d_call: -
j_call: TRBJ1-1
clone_size: many
v_call: TRBV2
cdr3_aa: CASRNQGFMNTEAFF
cdr3_nt: TGTGCCAGCAGAAATCAGGGATTCATGAACACTGAAGCTTTCTTT

d_call: -
j_call: TRBJ1-2
clone_size: few
v_call: TRBV11-2
cdr3_aa: CASSLDSLLYGYTF
cdr3_nt: TGTGCCAGCAGCTTGGACAGTTTACTCTACGGCTACACCTTC

d_call: -
j_call: TRBJ2-7
clone_size: many
v_call: TRBV7-9
cdr3_aa: CASSLAGANYEQYF
cdr3_nt: TGTGCCAGCAGCTTAGCAGGGGCCAACTACGAGCAGTACTTC

d_call: -
j_call: TRBJ1-6
clone_size: -
v_call: TRBV5-1
cdr3_aa: CASSLDEGVRGSPLHF
cdr3_nt: TGCGCCAGCAGCTTGGATGAGGGGGTTAGAGGTTCACCCCTCCACTTT

d_call: -
j_call: TRBJ2-2
clone_size: many
v_call: TRBV20-1
cdr3_aa: CSARDRPGLDTGELFF
cdr3_nt: TGCAGTGCTAGAGATCGTCCGGGGCTGGACACCGGGGAGCTGTTTTTT

d_call: TRBD2
j_call: TRBJ2-1
clone_size: -
v_call: TRBV5-8
cdr3_aa: CTSSRLGTSGYSYNEQFF
cdr3_nt: TGTACCAGCAGCAGGTTAGGGACTAGCGGTTACTCCTACAATGAGCAGTTCTTC

d_call: -
j_call: TRBJ2-5
clone_size: -
v_call: TRBV19
cdr3_aa: CASSTSSSVQETQYF
cdr3_nt: TGTGCCAGTAGTACCTCGTCCAGCGTGCAAGAGACCCAGTACTTC

d_call: TRBD1
j_call: TRBJ1-1
clone_size: many
v_call: TRBV19
cdr3_aa: CASSGRTGRGDTEAFF
cdr3_nt: TGTGCCAGTAGTGGCCGGACAGGGAGAGGGGACACTGAAGCTTTCTTT

d_call: -
j_call: TRBJ1-1
clone_size: many
v_call: TRBV11-2
cdr3_aa: CASSLFSASASEAFF
cdr3_nt: TGTGCCAGCAGCTTATTTTCTGCTTCGGCATCGGAAGCTTTCTTT

d_call: -
j_call: TRBJ2-2
clone_size: -
v_call: TRBV4-1
cdr3_aa: CASSPEHGWTAGELFF
cdr3_nt: TGCGCCAGCAGCCCTGAACATGGTTGGACGGCCGGGGAGCTGTTTTTT

d_call: -
j_call: TRBJ2-3
clone_size: many
v_call: TRBV6-1
cdr3_aa: CASIRNARTDTQYF
cdr3_nt: TGTGCCAGCATTCGTAACGCTCGCACAGATACGCAGTATTTT

d_call: -
j_call: TRBJ1-4
clone_size: many
v_call: TRBV18
cdr3_aa: CASSLGPGANEKLFF
cdr3_nt: TGTGCCAGCTCACTGGGTCCTGGGGCTAATGAAAAACTGTTTTTT

d_call: -
j_call: TRBJ1-1
clone_size: -
v_call: TRBV27
cdr3_aa: CANSLSLGNTEAFF
cdr3_nt: TGTGCCAACAGTTTATCACTAGGGAACACTGAAGCTTTCTTT

d_call: TRBD1
j_call: TRBJ1-2
clone_size: few
v_call: TRBV19
cdr3_aa: CASTRTGYGYTF
cdr3_nt: TGTGCCAGTACCCGGACAGGCTATGGCTACACCTTC

d_call: -
j_call: TRBJ1-1
clone_size: many
v_call: TRBV6-2/TRBV6-3
cdr3_aa: CASSYSHAETDNEAFF
cdr3_nt: TGTGCCAGCAGTTACTCGCACGCCGAGACTGACAATGAAGCTTTCTTT

d_call: -
j_call: TRBJ1-1
clone_size: few
v_call: TRBV7-9
cdr3_aa: CASSPNNRLTEAFF
cdr3_nt: TGTGCCAGCAGCCCTAATAACAGACTAACTGAAGCTTTCTTT

d_call: -
j_call: TRBJ2-6
clone_size: -
v_call: TRBV6-2/TRBV6-3
cdr3_aa: CASREYGANVLTF
cdr3_nt: TGTGCCAGTAGGGAGTATGGGGCCAACGTCCTGACTTTC

d_call: -
j_call: TRBJ2-7
clone_size: few
v_call: TRBV9
cdr3_aa: CASSVGRHTYEQYF
cdr3_nt: TGTGCCAGCAGCGTAGGGCGACACACCTACGAGCAGTACTTC